These 18 T cell receptor beta chains came from one sample sequenced in a study of vaccination and CD4 T cells after COVID-19. Researchers used the Oncomine TCR Beta short-read assay to sequence DNA from cultured CD4+ T cells. Cultures of CD4+ T cells served as the source for extracting genomic DNA. MiXCR, run by TCRdb on the PCR reads, gives a single entry per CDR3 protein. The table has approximately 11,000 distinct CDR3 sequences, 28% seen once; the top ten hold 15% to 20%. Treatment noted: approximately 9-day PBMC culture with coronavirus spike peptide pools or control peptides (ViraFEST assay). These CD4+ T cells came from an unexposed donor, sampled before the COVID-19 pandemic (2011-2018). These receptors' targets are unknown. Sequencing was carried out using CD4+ T cells from blood, cultured in vitro. All receptors come from a human donor in good health.

The chain carries TRBV2 and TRBJ2-3, with D possibly TRBD2 on 5 matching bases. Trimming removed 8 bases from V and 0 bases from J, with 15 bases in between. The CDR3 has 15 residues. Germline V gene lookup returns CDR1 SNHLY and CDR2 FYNNEI. This CDR3 is CASGGGLPSTDTQYF. The CDR3 bases are TGTGCCAGCGGAGGAGGACTTCCTAGCACAGATACGCAGTATTTT.

This clonotype was observed a few times. CDR3: CASTPGRSSGPSYEQYF. In DNA form, the CDR3 reads TGTGCCAGCACCCCTGGTAGGTCTAGCGGACCTTCCTACGAGCAGTACTTC. The chain carries TRBV27 and TRBJ2-7, with 7 bases that match TRBD2. The CDR3 is 17 amino acids. After removal of 7 bases from V and 1 base from J, the junction contained 16 bases not matched to a gene. Germline V gene sequence: CDR1 MNHEY, CDR2 SMNVEV (reference sequence).

V gene TRBV6-1 combines with J gene TRBJ1-5, with 7 nucleotides matching TRBD1. CDR1 is MNHNS, CDR2 SASEGT, per germline. The CDR3 loop spans 13 amino acids. V was clipped by 3 bases and J by 6 bases; unmatched bases: 2. CDR3 region: CASSDRGVQPQHF. For the CDR3, the DNA is TGTGCCAGCAGTGACAGGGGGGTTCAGCCCCAGCATTTT.

This clonotype was detected only a few times. The J gene is TRBJ1-5, the V gene TRBV6-1; 8 bases are a match to TRBD1. The trim removed 4 bases at V and 0 bases at J, leaving 5 bases unmatched. Germline CDR1 MNHNS, CDR2 SASEGT. The CDR3 contains 16 residues. The CDR3 loop is CASSGTGLYSNQPQHF. CDR3 in DNA: TGTGCCAGCAGTGGGACAGGGCTTTATAGCAATCAGCCCCAGCATTTT.

V is TRBV20-1 and J is TRBJ2-5; TRBD1 agrees at 7 bases. Germline trimming cut 8 bases from V and 5 bases from J; bases unmatched to any gene: 11. The CDR3 runs to 13 residues. Germline loops: CDR1 DFQATT, CDR2 SNEGSKA (reference sequence). In DNA form, the CDR3 reads TGCAGTCCCCGGACAGGCCTGAGGGAGACCCAGTACTTC. Protein product: CSPRTGLRETQYF.

The J gene is TRBJ2-3, the V gene TRBV7-2; D possibly corresponds to TRBD2 (6 bases). Germline V CDR1 and CDR2: SGHTA, FQGNSA. This CDR3 spans 15 amino acids. Trimming left V 3 bases short and J 1 base short, with 11 bases between. For the CDR3, the DNA is TGTGCCAGCAGCTTTATTTGGGGGGGCACAGATACGCAGTATTTT. This gives the protein CASSFIWGGTDTQYF.

The chain employs TRBV6-1 and TRBJ2-1; a weak D match, TRBD2 (6 bases). Germline CDR1 and CDR2: MNHNS and SASEGT. With 6 bases removed from V and 4 bases from J, the gap between germline ends came to 16 bases. CDR3 length: 15 amino acids. The CDR3 DNA reads as TGTGCCAGCAGGAGACGGGACTCCCCGTACAATGAGCAGTTCTTC. Its translation: CASRRRDSPYNEQFF.

The V call is TRBV12-3 or TRBV12-4, the J call TRBJ1-2; TRBD1 matches 7 bases. The CDR3 runs to 13 residues. V lost 7 bases, J lost 6 bases, and 8 bases stayed unmatched. CDR3 sequence: CASNRQGRDGYTF. The CDR3 DNA reads as TGTGCCAGCAACCGACAGGGACGGGATGGCTACACCTTC.

This clonotype was counted between two and nine times. The V gene is TRBV7-8, the J gene TRBJ2-7, with no clear D. The V gene lost 3 bases and the J gene lost 2 bases, with 2 bases spanning the gap. The CDR3 is 11 residues long. Germline V CDR1 and CDR2: SGHVS, FQNEAQ. This CDR3 reads CASSFTYEQYF. CDR3 DNA sequence: TGTGCCAGCAGCTTTACCTACGAGCAGTACTTC.

This clonotype was seen more than once but under ten times. The J gene is TRBJ2-4, the V gene TRBV7-2, with 8 bases that match TRBD1. The germline gives CDR1 SGHTA, CDR2 FQGNSA. J was trimmed by 5 bases and V by 5 bases; bases with no gene match: 8. There are 15 residues in the CDR3. The chain's CDR3 is CASSLWTGRENIQYF. The CDR3 region has the DNA TGTGCCAGCAGCCTGTGGACAGGGCGTGAAAACATTCAGTACTTC.

The V call is TRBV20-1, the J call TRBJ2-5; 7 positions agree with TRBD2. This CDR3 region has 14 residues. Unmatched junction bases numbered 6, after V lost 3 bases and J lost 2 bases. Looked up from germline, CDR1 is DFQATT and CDR2 is SNEGSKA (reference sequence). Written as DNA, the CDR3 is TGCAGTGCTAGGTGGGCTAGCGGACAAGAGACCCAGTACTTC. Protein: CSARWASGQETQYF.

This clonotype was seen a few times. J is TRBJ2-3 and V is TRBV20-1; TRBD2 aligns across 8 bases. CDR3 length: 13 residues. Germline V gives CDR1 DFQATT, CDR2 SNEGSKA (reference sequence). With V trimmed by 5 bases and J by 9 bases, 10 bases remained unmatched. This CDR3 reads CSAGGKREQTQYF. CDR3 bases: TGCAGTGCTGGGGGGAAGCGGGAGCAGACGCAGTATTTT.

This clonotype was seen only a few times. The chain employs TRBV20-1 and TRBJ2-1, with D perhaps TRBD2 (5 bases). Between the trimmed V and J ends, which lost 7 bases and 6 bases, there was a span of 16 bases. Germline V gene data show CDR1 as DFQATT and CDR2 as SNEGSKA (reference sequence). The CDR3 totals 13 residues. Here the CDR3 reads CSVDGPAGNEQFF. Here the CDR3 DNA reads TGCAGTGTCGACGGACCGGCGGGCAATGAGCAGTTCTTC.

In its sample, this clonotype was seen a few times. CDR3 DNA: TGTGCCAGCAACCTACAGGGACCTGGGAATTCACCCCTCCACTTT. Translating it yields CASNLQGPGNSPLHF. The chain joins TRBV5-4 to TRBJ1-6; D possibly corresponds to TRBD1 (6 bases). V lost 6 bases and J 7 bases, leaving 17 bases between the germline ends. Germline assignment: CDR1 SGHNT and CDR2 YYREEE (reference sequence). The CDR3 loop spans 15 amino acids.

This clonotype is judged medium-sized (0.01 to 0.1%). This chain uses TRBV6-1 with TRBJ1-2; 8 nucleotides line up with TRBD1. Trimming took 6 bases from V and 6 from J; bases not matched to a gene: 9. Germline assignment: CDR1 MNHNS and CDR2 SASEGT. The CDR3 runs to 14 residues. The CDR3 DNA reads as TGTGCCAGCAGACCTCCGGACAGGGCTAATGGCTACACCTTC. It specifies CASRPPDRANGYTF.

This clonotype has just a few counts. V usage is TRBV7-8 and J usage is TRBJ1-1; 8 nucleotides match TRBD1. From germline, CDR1 is SGHVS and CDR2 FQNEAQ. This CDR3 is built from 17 residues. With 6 bases clipped from V and 5 bases from J, the junction kept 17 bases outside the gene matches. CDR3 loop: CASSQGQHQTGVTEAFF. The CDR3 DNA is TGTGCCAGCAGTCAGGGGCAGCATCAGACAGGGGTGACTGAAGCTTTCTTT.

This clonotype was recorded a few times. The gene calls are TRBV24-1 and TRBJ1-6; D remains ambiguous. Germline CDR1 KGHDR, CDR2 SFDVKD. The V end was cut by 2 bases, the J end by 6 bases, with 10 bases between. The CDR3 extends over 15 amino acids. CDR3 DNA: TGTGCCACCAGTGATTCGCAAGGTGGTAATTCACCCCTCCACTTT. The encoded protein is CATSDSQGGNSPLHF.

This sequence joins TRBV7-9 and TRBJ2-1; 7 bases line up with TRBD2. The germline V gene encodes CDR1 SEHNR and CDR2 FQNEAQ (reference sequence). Trimming cost V 6 bases and J 1 base; bases outside gene matches: 0. This CDR3 is 13 amino acids long. The DNA of the CDR3 is TGTGCCAGCAGAGCGGGATCCTACAATGAGCAGTTCTTC. Its protein is CASRAGSYNEQFF.